The rows below give T cell receptor beta chains drawn from one sample of a study of CD8+ T cells in alopecia areata. Libraries were prepared by immunoSEQ multiplex PCR; TCRdb keeps only in-frame clonotypes and omits some of them. The data contain about 180,000 clones, 51% of them singletons. Sequences were derived from CD8+ T cells sorted from blood, sampled around week 53, from a patient treated with tofacitinib. The receptors originated from a human donor with alopecia areata. The CDR3 runs from the conserved cysteine through the conserved F or W. Each record gives: V gene, D gene, J gene, clone size, CDR3 protein, CDR3 DNA. D genes are given only for firm matches. Not all rows give a size; the values are once, few, many and, for expanded clones, a class.

V gene: TRBV6-6
D gene: NA
J gene: TRBJ1-4
clone size: many
CDR3 protein: CASSYPAATNEKLFF
CDR3 DNA: TGTGCCAGCAGTTACCCAGCGGCAACTAATGAAAAACTGTTTTTT

V gene: TRBV2
D gene: TRBD1
J gene: TRBJ2-3
clone size: few
CDR3 protein: CASSGRTGQGTDTQYF
CDR3 DNA: TGTGCCAGCAGTGGCCGGACAGGGCAGGGCACAGATACGCAGTATTTT

V gene: TRBV11-2
D gene: NA
J gene: TRBJ2-2
clone size: NA
CDR3 protein: CASSLVGEPRELFF
CDR3 DNA: TGTGCCAGCAGCTTAGTGGGAGAGCCGAGGGAGCTGTTTTTT

V gene: TRBV5-6
D gene: TRBD1
J gene: TRBJ1-5
clone size: few
CDR3 protein: CASSLESQGVQPQHF
CDR3 DNA: TGTGCCAGCAGCTTGGAGTCACAGGGGGTTCAGCCCCAGCATTTT

V gene: TRBV9
D gene: NA
J gene: TRBJ1-2
clone size: NA
CDR3 protein: CASSVGQLGYGYTF
CDR3 DNA: TGTGCCAGCAGCGTAGGGCAGTTGGGCTATGGCTACACCTTC

V gene: TRBV4-1
D gene: NA
J gene: TRBJ1-2
clone size: NA
CDR3 protein: CASSQGTAYGYTF
CDR3 DNA: TGCGCCAGCAGCCAAGGGACAGCGTATGGCTACACCTTC

V gene: TRBV7-8
D gene: NA
J gene: TRBJ2-7
clone size: NA
CDR3 protein: CASSSLGEQYF
CDR3 DNA: TGTGCCAGCAGCTCGTTGGGCGAGCAGTACTTC

V gene: TRBV27
D gene: TRBD1
J gene: TRBJ2-5
clone size: few
CDR3 protein: CASSLFVQGMETQYF
CDR3 DNA: TGTGCCAGCAGTTTATTCGTACAGGGGATGGAGACCCAGTACTTC

V gene: TRBV11-2
D gene: TRBD1
J gene: TRBJ1-1
clone size: NA
CDR3 protein: CASSLDPTGVGEAFF
CDR3 DNA: TGTGCCAGCAGCTTAGATCCGACAGGGGTGGGTGAAGCTTTCTTT

V gene: TRBV27
D gene: NA
J gene: TRBJ2-3
clone size: few
CDR3 protein: CASSSRDSFTDTQYF
CDR3 DNA: TGTGCCAGCAGTTCGCGGGACAGCTTCACAGATACGCAGTATTTT

V gene: TRBV15
D gene: NA
J gene: TRBJ2-7
clone size: NA
CDR3 protein: CATSRDLSGNSYEQYF
CDR3 DNA: TGTGCCACCAGCAGAGATCTGTCAGGGAACTCCTACGAGCAGTACTTC

V gene: TRBV7-2
D gene: NA
J gene: TRBJ2-5
clone size: few
CDR3 protein: CASSRGGIGTQYF
CDR3 DNA: TGTGCCAGCAGCCGAGGGGGTATAGGGACCCAGTACTTC

V gene: TRBV2
D gene: NA
J gene: TRBJ2-6
clone size: NA
CDR3 protein: CASQNAGKGANVLTF
CDR3 DNA: TGTGCCAGCCAGAATGCCGGAAAGGGGGCCAACGTCCTGACTTTC